This T cell receptor beta chain derives from a study of cytomegalovirus exposure and HLA in healthy donors. Whole-study findings and limits: Researchers reported that three CMV-associated chains were confirmed in vitro as CMV antigen-specific.

This CDR3 region has 14 residues. Germline-derived CDR1 and CDR2 are KGHSH and LQKENI. Trimming took 3 bases from V and 10 from J; bases not matched to a gene: 6. Comment on this clone: Its specificity is not known.

Only in-frame clones appear in the TCRdb table, and some are missing; sequencing was by immunoSEQ multiplex PCR. The repertoire consists of about 120,000 clones, with around 85% occurring once and the leading ten covering 2% to 2.5%. Sample: PBMCs. The clonotype originates from a woman aged 30 to 39 in good health and CMV-seronegative. This chain joins TRBV18 and TRBJ2-1; 10 bases align to TRBD1. The CDR3 region has the DNA TGTGCCAGCTCACCTCAGACAGGGGGCGTGGAGCAGTTCTTC. Encoded protein: CASSPQTGGVEQFF.